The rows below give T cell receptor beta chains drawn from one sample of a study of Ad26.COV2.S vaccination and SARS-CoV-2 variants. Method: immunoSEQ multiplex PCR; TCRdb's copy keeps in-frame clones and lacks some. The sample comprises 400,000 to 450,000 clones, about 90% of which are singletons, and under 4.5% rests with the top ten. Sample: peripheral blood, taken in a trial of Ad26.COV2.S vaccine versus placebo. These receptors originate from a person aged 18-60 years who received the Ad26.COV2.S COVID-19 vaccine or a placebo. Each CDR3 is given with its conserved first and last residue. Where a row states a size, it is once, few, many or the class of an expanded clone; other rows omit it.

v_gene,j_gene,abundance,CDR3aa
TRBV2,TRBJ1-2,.,CASRRGQGAGYGYTF
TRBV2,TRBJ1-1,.,CASSSEMNTEAFF
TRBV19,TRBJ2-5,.,CASSKHRGPQETQYF
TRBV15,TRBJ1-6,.,CATSRGGVDNSPLHF
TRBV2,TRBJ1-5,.,CASSEGQLSNQPQHF
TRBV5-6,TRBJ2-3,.,CASSSSVDTQYF
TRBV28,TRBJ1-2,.,CASSLEMVAGNYGYTF
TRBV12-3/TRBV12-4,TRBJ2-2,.,CASSPGTGELFF
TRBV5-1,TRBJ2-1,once,CASSSSNEQFF
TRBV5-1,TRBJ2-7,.,CASSPPGQGANEQYF
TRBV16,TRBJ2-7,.,CASSQPREASFYEQYF
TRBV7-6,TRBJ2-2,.,CASSSSPGPNTGELFF
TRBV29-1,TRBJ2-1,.,CSVEIPLSSYNEQFF
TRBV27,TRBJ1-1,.,CASSAGAGVEAFF
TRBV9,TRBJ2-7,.,CASSGGTSGSYEQYF
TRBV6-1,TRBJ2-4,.,CASSEARGAKNIQYF
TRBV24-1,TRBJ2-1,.,CATSGRTSGYNEQFF
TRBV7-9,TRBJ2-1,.,CASSLVGQGVNEQFF
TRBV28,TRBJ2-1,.,CASKKRQGYNEQFF
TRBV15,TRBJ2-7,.,CATSRYPTSSSYEQYF
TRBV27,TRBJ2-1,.,CASSLSGQGSYNEQFF
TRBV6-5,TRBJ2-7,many,CASSYSLESYEQYF
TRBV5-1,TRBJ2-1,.,CASSWGQGVNEQFF
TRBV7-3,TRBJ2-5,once,CASSLSGGSGETQYF
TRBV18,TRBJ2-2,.,CASSPRYSGGTGELFF
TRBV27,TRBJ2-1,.,CASSGRLAGDYEQFF
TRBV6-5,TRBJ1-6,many,CASGGSSYNSPLHF
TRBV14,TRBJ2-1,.,CASSQAPLSQFF
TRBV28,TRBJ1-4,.,CASAHSATNEKLFF
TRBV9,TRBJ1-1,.,CASSAEGGRTEAFF
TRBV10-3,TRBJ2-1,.,CAIRKPGLAEYNEQFF
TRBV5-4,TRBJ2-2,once,CASSLERTFTGELFF
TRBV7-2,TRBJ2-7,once,CASSPSGTAPYEQYF
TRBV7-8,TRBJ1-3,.,CASSSQGAGAGNTIYF
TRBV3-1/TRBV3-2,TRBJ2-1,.,CASSTSTSGHNEQFF
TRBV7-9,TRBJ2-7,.,CASSDIYEQYF
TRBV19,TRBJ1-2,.,CASTPSGGWSYGYTF
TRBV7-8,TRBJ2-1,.,CASSETGTSGNNEQFF